This entry lists 7 T cell receptor beta chains sequenced from one sample in a study of blood T cell repertoires in COVID-19 (dated by TCRdb to 2020 to 2022). The method behind the library was the immunoSEQ multiplex PCR assay. TCRdb retrieved this table from immuneACCESS and kept in-frame rearrangements only. Not all clones are present; in checked studies, unresolved V genes account for under half, and no reason is known for the remainder. The sample table holds around 84,000 clones, of which around four fifths were seen once. 15% to 20% of the sample goes to the ten largest clones. The sample consisted of peripheral blood. The receptors were gathered from a man older than 75 with active or convalescent COVID-19.

V is TRBV28 and J is TRBJ1-5; D possibly corresponds to TRBD1 (5 bases). The V end was cut by 5 bases, the J end by 6 bases, with 14 bases between. This CDR3 has 14 residues. Germline loops: CDR1 MDHEN, CDR2 SYDVKM. CDR3 sequence: CASSPPGGRQPQHF. CDR3 DNA sequence: TGTGCCAGCAGTCCCCCGGGGGGTCGTCAGCCCCAGCATTTT.

In DNA, the CDR3 is TGCGCCAGCAGCTTGGATGAGGGACAGGGGTGCTCCTACGAGCAGTACGTC. It encodes CASSLDEGQGCSYEQYV. The chain employs TRBV5-1 and TRBJ2-7, with TRBD1 matching 10 bases. CDR3 length: 17 amino acids. Trimming removed 0 bases from V and 0 bases from J; junction bases left unmatched: 6. Germline CDR1 SGHRS, CDR2 YFSETQ.

This clone was counted once. This chain connects TRBV9 to TRBJ2-2; D is possibly TRBD1 (6 bases). CDR1 and CDR2 from the germline V gene are SGDLS and YYNGEE. Trimming removed 0 bases from V and 4 bases from J, with 13 bases in between. The CDR3 length is 16 residues. CDR3 in amino acids: CASSVGPGAATGELFF. CDR3 bases: TGTGCCAGCAGCGTAGGGCCAGGGGCCGCCACCGGGGAGCTGTTTTTT.

The chain is built from TRBV6-6 and TRBJ1-5, with 10 bases fitting TRBD1. CDR3 length: 14 amino acids. V trimming: 6 bases; J trimming: 6 bases; junction bases outside the gene matches: 5. Germline CDR1 and CDR2: MNHNY and SVGAGI (reference sequence). The CDR3, as DNA: TGTGCCAGCAGCCGACAGGGGGCTAGTCAGCCCCAGCATTTT. It specifies CASSRQGASQPQHF.

V and J are TRBV6-1 and TRBJ2-5, with TRBD1 as a possible D gene (6 bases). This CDR3 has 15 amino acids. Germline CDR1 reads MNHNS; CDR2 reads SASEGT. V was pared by 3 bases and J by 5 bases, with 16 bases between. The CDR3 spells CASSETLGAWETQYF. The CDR3, as DNA: TGTGCCAGCAGTGAGACGTTGGGGGCGTGGGAGACCCAGTACTTC.

The CDR3 DNA follows: TGTGCCAGCTCGCCGGACAGGGGCAGAGAAGCTTTCTTT. Translated: CASSPDRGREAFF. V and J are TRBV18 and TRBJ1-1, with TRBD1 identical over 9 bases. The CDR3 contains 13 residues. Germline CDR1 reads KGHSH; CDR2 reads LQKENI. The V and J ends lost 6 bases and 8 bases, in that order; junction bases with no gene match: 7. Drawing the rest from reference TRBV18 and TRBJ1-1, the complete variable domain is NAGVMQNPRHLVRRRGQEARLRCSPMKGHSHVYWYRQLPEEGLKFMVYLQKENIIDESGMPKERFSAEFPKEGPSILRIQQVVRGDSAAYFCASSPDRGREAFFGQGTRLTVV.

The chain is built from TRBV6-6 and TRBJ1-2, with 7 bases identical to TRBD1. Germline CDR1 MNHNY, CDR2 SVGAGI (reference sequence). The CDR3 totals 15 residues. J gave up 4 bases and V 8 bases, and 13 bases lay outside the gene matches. In nucleotides, the CDR3 is TGTGCCAGCGGGCCTGGAGGGGGCGCGTTCTATGGCTACACCTTC. Translated, it gives CASGPGGGAFYGYTF.